This passage covers 10 T cell receptor beta chains from one sample sequenced in a study of T cell changes during pregnancy in multiple sclerosis. The data were produced by immunoSEQ multiplex PCR, yet TCRdb's version contains in-frame clones alone and is incomplete. The sample holds around 66,000 clones, around 91% seen once. The sample in question was peripheral blood, obtained after pregnancy. The receptors were gathered from a female donor in good health, enrolled as a control in a pregnancy study.

V usage is TRBV4-3 and J usage is TRBJ2-3; tentative D call: TRBD2 (7 bases). The CDR3 consists of 16 residues. The V gene's germline CDR1 is LGHNA and CDR2 YSLEER. V was cut by 1 base and J by 4 bases, with 15 bases left in between. The CDR3 region is CASSQVGGAVADTQYF. The CDR3 coding sequence is TGCGCCAGCAGCCAAGTTGGGGGGGCTGTTGCAGATACGCAGTATTTT.

This clone was counted once. The genes are TRBV9 and TRBJ1-2; perhaps TRBD1 as D (6 bases). The CDR3 is made up of 14 amino acids. Trimming took off 3 bases at V and 8 bases at J, with 17 bases between the two ends. Germline CDR1 is SGDLS and CDR2 is YYNGEE. As DNA, the CDR3 is TGTGCCAGCAGCGGCCTTACAGGGTTCGAGGGCTACACCTTC. Amino acid sequence: CASSGLTGFEGYTF. The variable domain in full, completed from reference TRBV9 and TRBJ1-2, reads DSGVTQTPKHLITATGQRVTLRCSPRSGDLSVYWYQQSLDQGLQFLIQYYNGEERAKGNILERFSAQQFPDLHSELNLSSLELGDSALYFCASSGLTGFEGYTFGSGTRLTVV.

The rearrangement uses TRBV14 and TRBJ1-2; 7 bases fit TRBD1. V shed 6 bases, J shed 2 bases, and the junction held 6 bases outside the gene matches. This CDR3 spans 14 amino acids. Germline V gene data show CDR1 as SGHDN and CDR2 as FVKESK. For the CDR3, the DNA is TGTGCCAGCAGTCCTACAGGGGCCAACTATGGCTACACCTTC. Translation: CASSPTGANYGYTF.

The rearrangement links TRBV11-3 to TRBJ2-2; 7 bases fit TRBD2. The CDR3 runs 16 residues. CDR1 is SGHNT, CDR2 YENEEA, per germline. V dropped 1 base and J dropped 6; count of bases not matched to a gene: 8. Here the CDR3 reads CASSLGGRGGPGELFF. The DNA for the CDR3 is TGTGCCAGCAGCTTAGGCGGGCGGGGAGGGCCCGGGGAGCTGTTTTTT.

The chain uses TRBV7-2 and TRBJ1-5; 7 bases agree with TRBD1. The CDR3 consists of 16 residues. Trimming at V came to 1 base and at J to 6 bases, leaving 9 bases not matched to a gene. CDR1 and CDR2 from the germline V gene are SGHTA and FQGNSA. The CDR3 sequence is CASSLGQTGTGQPQHF. In DNA, the CDR3 is TGTGCCAGCAGCTTAGGGCAGACAGGGACCGGTCAGCCCCAGCATTTT.

The table lists this clone with a count of one. The chain carries TRBV4-3 and TRBJ1-1; D is perhaps TRBD1 (6 bases). Trimming took 6 bases from V and 1 from J, leaving 18 bases between them. The CDR3 contains 16 residues. Germline assignment: CDR1 LGHNA and CDR2 YSLEER. The CDR3 DNA is TGCGCCAGCAGTCCGACAGGTAGGCTTTCGAACACTGAAGCTTTCTTT. Translation gives CASSPTGRLSNTEAFF.

The chain carries TRBV5-6 and TRBJ2-7; D uncertain. V gave up 0 bases and J gave up 0 bases, with 10 bases separating them. This CDR3 spans 15 amino acids. Germline loops: CDR1 SGHDT, CDR2 YYEEEE. The CDR3 DNA is TGTGCCAGCAGCTTGGGTCAGGTAAGCTCCTACGAGCAGTACTTC. Its protein is CASSLGQVSSYEQYF.

The table lists this clone with a count of one. The CDR3 nucleotides read TGTGCCAGCAGCTTGGCTCCACGGGGGGTGGGTGAGACCCAGTACTTC. Protein sequence: CASSLAPRGVGETQYF. This chain uses TRBV5-4 with TRBJ2-5; TRBD2 matches 7 bases. The V gene end was trimmed by 0 bases and the J gene end by 5 bases; junction bases not matched to a gene: 10. This CDR3 comprises 16 residues. Germline-derived CDR1 and CDR2 are SGHNT and YYREEE (reference sequence).

The chain has TRBV6-5 and TRBJ1-1; D possibly corresponds to TRBD1 (6 bases). CDR3 length: 16 residues. Per the germline V gene, CDR1 is MNHEY and CDR2 is SVGAGI. V was trimmed by 0 bases and J by 0 bases, leaving 11 bases between them. The CDR3 spells CASSYSGGALNTEAFF. The DNA of the CDR3 is TGTGCCAGCAGTTACTCAGGGGGGGCCCTGAACACTGAAGCTTTCTTT.

This sequence joins TRBV2 and TRBJ1-2, with TRBD1 matching over 8 bases. CDR3 size: 13 residues. The ends lost 6 bases at V and 7 bases at J; junction bases unmatched: 7. Germline loops: CDR1 SNHLY, CDR2 FYNNEI. The CDR3: CASSADRGAGYTF. The CDR3 coding sequence is TGTGCCAGCAGCGCCGACAGGGGAGCTGGCTACACCTTC.